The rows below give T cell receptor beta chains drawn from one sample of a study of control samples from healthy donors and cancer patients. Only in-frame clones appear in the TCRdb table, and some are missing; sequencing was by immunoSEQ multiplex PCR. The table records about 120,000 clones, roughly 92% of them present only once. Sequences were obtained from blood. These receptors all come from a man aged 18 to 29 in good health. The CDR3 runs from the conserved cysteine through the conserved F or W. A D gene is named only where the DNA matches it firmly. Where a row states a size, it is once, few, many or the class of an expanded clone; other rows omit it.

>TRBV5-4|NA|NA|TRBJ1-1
CASSSYRTEAFF
TGTGCCAGCAGCTCGTACAGGACTGAAGCTTTCTTT
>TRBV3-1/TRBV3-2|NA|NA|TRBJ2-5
CASSTLAKETQYF
TGTGCCAGCAGCACCCTAGCAAAAGAGACCCAGTACTTC
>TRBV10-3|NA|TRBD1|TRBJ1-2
CAISESLGTGRNPYTF
TGTGCCATCAGTGAGTCGTTGGGGACAGGGCGGAACCCCTACACCTTC
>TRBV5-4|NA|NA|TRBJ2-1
CASSLPANEQFF
TGTGCCAGCAGCCTACCAGCCAATGAGCAGTTCTTC
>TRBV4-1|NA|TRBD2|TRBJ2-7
CASSQRDMAGGYEQYF
TGCGCCAGCAGCCAGAGAGATATGGCGGGGGGGTACGAGCAGTACTTC
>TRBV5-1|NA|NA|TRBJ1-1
CASSLVGISAEAFF
TGCGCCAGCAGCTTGGTTGGGATTAGCGCCGAAGCTTTCTTT
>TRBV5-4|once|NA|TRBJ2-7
CASSPRTNYGEQYF
TGTGCCAGCAGCCCAAGGACCAACTACGGCGAGCAGTACTTC
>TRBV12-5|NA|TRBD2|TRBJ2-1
CASGLPRTSGGYNEQFF
TGTGCTAGTGGTTTGCCTCGGACTAGCGGGGGCTACAATGAGCAGTTCTTC
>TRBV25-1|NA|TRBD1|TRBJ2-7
CATRGTGPTYEQYF
TGTGCCACCCGAGGGACAGGGCCGACCTACGAGCAGTACTTC
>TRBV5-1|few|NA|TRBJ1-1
CASSGDPNTEAFF
TGCGCCAGCAGCGGGGACCCGAACACTGAAGCTTTCTTT
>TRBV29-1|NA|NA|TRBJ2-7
CSVGSSPYEQYF
TGCAGCGTTGGAAGCAGTCCCTACGAGCAGTACTTC
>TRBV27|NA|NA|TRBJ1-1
CASSFIRDSEAFF
TGTGCCAGCAGTTTCATCAGGGACTCTGAAGCTTTCTTT
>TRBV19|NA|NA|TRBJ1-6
CASSRSGESNSPLHF
TGTGCCAGTAGTCGATCAGGGGAGAGTAATTCACCCCTCCACTTT
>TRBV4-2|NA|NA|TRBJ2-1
CASSPGDEQFF
TGTGCCAGCAGCCCTGGGGATGAGCAGTTCTTC
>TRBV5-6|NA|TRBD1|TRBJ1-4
CASSQGTGVREKLFF
TGTGCCAGCAGCCAAGGGACAGGGGTACGAGAAAAACTGTTTTTT
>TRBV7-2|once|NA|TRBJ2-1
CASSQTETRDPYNEQFF
TGTGCCAGCAGCCAAACAGAAACCCGGGACCCCTACAATGAGCAGTTCTTC
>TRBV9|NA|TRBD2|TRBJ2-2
CASSSLRLAGFSGELFF
TGTGCCAGCAGCTCGCTCAGGCTAGCGGGGTTTTCTGGGGAGCTGTTTTTT
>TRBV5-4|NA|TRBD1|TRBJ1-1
CASSSADRGTEAFF
TGTGCCAGCAGCTCGGCGGACAGGGGCACTGAAGCTTTCTTT
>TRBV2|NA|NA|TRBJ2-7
CASSGWQRSSYEQYF
TGTGCCAGCAGTGGGTGGCAGAGGAGCTCCTACGAGCAGTACTTC
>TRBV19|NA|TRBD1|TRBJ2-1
CASSSSYPTGIDNEQFF
TGTGCCAGTAGCTCATCCTATCCGACAGGGATAGACAATGAGCAGTTCTTC
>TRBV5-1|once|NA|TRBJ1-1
CASSFSEHTEAFF
TGCGCCAGCAGTTTCTCCGAACACACTGAAGCTTTCTTT